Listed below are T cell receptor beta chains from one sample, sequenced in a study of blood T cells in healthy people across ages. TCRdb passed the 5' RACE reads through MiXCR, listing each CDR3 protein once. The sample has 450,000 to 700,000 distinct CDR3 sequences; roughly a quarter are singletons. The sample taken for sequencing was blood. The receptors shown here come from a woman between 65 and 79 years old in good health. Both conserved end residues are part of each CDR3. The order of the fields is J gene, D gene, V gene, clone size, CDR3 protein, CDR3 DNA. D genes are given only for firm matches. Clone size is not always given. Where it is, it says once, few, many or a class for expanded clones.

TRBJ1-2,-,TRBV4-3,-,CASSQVGRYYGYTF,TGCGCCAGCAGCCAAGTAGGCCGGTACTATGGCTACACCTTC
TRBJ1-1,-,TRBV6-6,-,CASSYQAEAFF,TGTGCCAGCAGTTACCAGGCTGAAGCTTTCTTT
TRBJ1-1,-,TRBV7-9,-,CASSLNRAEAFF,TGTGCCAGCAGCTTAAACAGGGCTGAAGCTTTCTTT
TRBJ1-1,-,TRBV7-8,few,CASSLYWNTEAFF,TGTGCCAGCAGCTTATATTGGAACACTGAAGCTTTCTTT
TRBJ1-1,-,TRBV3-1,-,CASSQREVAEAFF,TGTGCCAGCAGCCAAAGGGAGGTCGCTGAAGCTTTCTTT
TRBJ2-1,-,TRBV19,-,CASSIDPPGALDEQFF,TGTGCCAGTAGTATAGACCCCCCGGGGGCCTTGGATGAGCAGTTCTTC
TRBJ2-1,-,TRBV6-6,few,CASIPELYTSYNEQFF,TGTGCCAGCATCCCCGAGTTGTACACGTCCTACAATGAGCAGTTCTTC
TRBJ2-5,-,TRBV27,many,CASSLKSAQETQYF,TGTGCCAGCAGTTTAAAGTCAGCGCAAGAGACCCAGTACTTC
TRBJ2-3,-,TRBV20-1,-,CSATTGNTDTQYF,TGCAGTGCCACGACTGGCAACACAGATACGCAGTATTTT
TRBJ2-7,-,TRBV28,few,CASRSGTPTYEQYF,TGTGCCAGCAGATCCGGGACACCCACCTACGAGCAGTACTTC
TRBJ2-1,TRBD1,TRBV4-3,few,CASSQGRDRGTGEQFF,TGCGCCAGCAGCCAAGGGCGAGACAGGGGAACCGGTGAGCAGTTCTTC
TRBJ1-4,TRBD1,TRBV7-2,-,CASTGGPNEKLFF,TGTGCCAGCACAGGGGGCCCTAATGAAAAACTGTTTTTT
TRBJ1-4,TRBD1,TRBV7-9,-,CASSDRDRGITYEKLFF,TGTGCCAGCAGCGACCGGGACAGGGGCATTACTTATGAAAAACTGTTTTTT
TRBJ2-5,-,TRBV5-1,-,CASNGRVREGETQYF,TGCGCCAGCAACGGCCGGGTGCGAGAGGGAGAGACCCAGTACTTC
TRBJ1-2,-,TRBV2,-,CASSESGSEGYTF,TGTGCCAGCAGTGAATCTGGGTCGGAAGGCTACACCTTC
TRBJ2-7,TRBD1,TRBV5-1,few,CASSASGTAYF,TGCGCCAGCAGCGCGTCCGGGACAGCTTATTTC
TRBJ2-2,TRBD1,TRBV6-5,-,CASRLGQVNTGELFF,TGTGCCAGCAGGTTGGGACAGGTCAATACCGGGGAGCTGTTTTTT
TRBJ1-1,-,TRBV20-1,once,CSARMGGMNTEAFF,TGCAGTGCTAGAATGGGGGGGATGAACACTGAAGCTTTCTTT
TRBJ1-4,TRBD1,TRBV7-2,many,CASSPGTGHSSWFF,TGTGCCAGCAGCCCCGGGACAGGACACAGTTCTTGGTTTTTT
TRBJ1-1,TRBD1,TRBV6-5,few,CASSWTGGATEAFF,TGTGCCAGCAGTTGGACAGGGGGGGCCACTGAAGCTTTCTTT